This T cell receptor (beta chain) originates from a study of molecular identifiers for immune sequencing clone quantification. Findings of the study overall: Sizes of highly expanded clones could be underestimated through identical TCRs sharing a barcode.

CDR1 and CDR2 (germline): DFQATT, SNEGSKA (reference sequence). The CDR3 is made up of 13 amino acids. V was clipped by 2 bases and J by 3 bases, with 8 bases between them. Using a CD8+CD4-CCR7+CD45RA+ phenotype, naive CD8 T cells were sorted. There are many counts of this clonotype. Its target is not known. TCRdb re-called the PCR reads with MiXCR, one entry per CDR3 protein. The sample consists of hundreds of thousands of distinct CDR3 sequences, about 25% of them appearing once. The origin of this receptor is a human donor in good health. Some libraries in this study had Jurkat cell RNA spiked in. The specimen was naive CD8+ T cells from blood, with Jurkat cell RNA spiked in. Subset specified: FACS-sorted CD8+CD4-CCR7+CD45RA+ naive T cells. J is TRBJ2-4 and V is TRBV20-1, with D tentatively TRBD2 (6 bases). CDR3 amino acids: CSARQEGKNIQYF. CDR3 bases: TGCAGTGCTAGACAGGAGGGCAAAAACATTCAGTACTTC.